This TCR beta chain emerged from a study of Ad26.COV2.S vaccination and SARS-CoV-2 variants (dated by TCRdb to the early 2020s). About the study as a whole: TCRbeta repertoire sequencing served as the tool for gauging how specific and how broad the SARS-CoV-2-reactive T cell receptors were following Ad26.COV2.S vaccination. The TCR-sequenced set comprised approximately 32 samples: around 20 Ad26.COV2.S vaccine recipients, 5 placebo recipients and 8 SARS-CoV-2 convalescent individuals.

The time point label on this specimen signifies: individuals recovered from natural SARS-CoV-2 infection. TCRbeta CDR3 regions were sequenced with the immunoSEQ Assay. After extraction, genomic DNA underwent amplification by bias-controlled multiplex PCR, followed by high-throughput sequencing. The authors' pipeline ran thus. To quantify the absolute abundance of each unique TCRbeta CDR3 region, sequences were collapsed and filtered. T cell fraction was estimated by normalizing TCRbeta template counts to usable DNA, which was measured by amplifying reference genes present in all nucleated cells. Repertoire TCRs were annotated as SARS-CoV-2-specific when V gene, CDR3 amino acid sequence and J gene were exactly matched to a known reactive TCR set. MIRA supplied the reference SARS-CoV-2 TCR set, which was filtered for enrichment in COVID-19-positive ImmuneCODE repertoires so that public or cross-reactive TCRs were removed. Using the MIRA antigens, annotated TCRs were further analysed by specific ORF or by position within an ORF. Breadth was defined as annotated unique rearrangements over total unique productive rearrangements; depth was the summed frequency of those rearrangements. Group comparisons of TCR breadth used two-sided Wilcoxon rank-sum tests. Entries here come from immuneACCESS through TCRdb and include only in-frame sequences with V and J called. Some clones fail to appear in such tables; in the studies checked, an unresolved V gene covers under half of the shortfall, and the cause of the remainder is unknown. Clonal size and the V and J genes are those of that table, whereas D and trimming came from the DNA. Within this sample are around 370,000 clones, with about 91% of them counted one time only. The ten top clones hold 3.9% of the sample.

This clone was found a few times. Its antigen is unknown. Base qualities are not recorded, but no much larger clone differs from it by a single base. Based on the germline V gene (reference sequence), the CDR1 and CDR2 sequences are MNHEY and SMNVEV. Here V drops 3 bases and J drops 7 bases, and the junction holds 7 bases not matched to any gene. The CDR3 sequence holds 14 residues, the cysteine and phenylalanine included. Only the CDR3 DNA is retained, 42 bases long and in frame from the first base. What the work shows at the level of the full study, not this receptor alone: The authors noted that the TCR breadth and depth analyses may have underestimated total T cell responses. Comparable non-spike TCR breadth was observed between vaccine and placebo recipients, consistent with only spike being contained in the vaccine. After vaccination, spike-specific CD8+ and CD4+ T cell responses were reported to show substantial breadth. Ad26.COV2.S recipients had higher spike-specific TCR breadth than placebo recipients (P = 0.0014).

The sample here was peripheral blood, taken after recovery from COVID-19. The chain uses TRBV27 and TRBJ2-7; 9 bases in between match TRBD1. This TCR came from a human donor who had recovered from COVID-19. The DNA is as follows: TGTGCCAGCAGTTTTGGGACAGGGCTTGAAGAGCAGTACTTC. The resulting protein is CASSFGTGLEEQYF.